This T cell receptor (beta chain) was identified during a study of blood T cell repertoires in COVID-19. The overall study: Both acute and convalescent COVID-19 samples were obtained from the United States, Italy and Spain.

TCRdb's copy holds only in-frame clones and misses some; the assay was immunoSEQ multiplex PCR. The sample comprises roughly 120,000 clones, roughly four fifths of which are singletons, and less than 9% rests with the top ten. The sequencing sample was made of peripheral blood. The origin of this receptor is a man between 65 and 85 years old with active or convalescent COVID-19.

CDR3: CASTFGGSGNTIYF. CDR3 sequence (DNA): TGTGCCAGCACCTTCGGCGGCTCTGGAAACACCATATATTTT. The V gene is TRBV11-2, the J gene TRBJ1-3; the D is unclear. Per the germline V gene, CDR1 is SGHAT and CDR2 is FQNNGV. The CDR3 runs 14 residues. Trimming took 7 bases from V and 0 from J, leaving 10 bases between them.